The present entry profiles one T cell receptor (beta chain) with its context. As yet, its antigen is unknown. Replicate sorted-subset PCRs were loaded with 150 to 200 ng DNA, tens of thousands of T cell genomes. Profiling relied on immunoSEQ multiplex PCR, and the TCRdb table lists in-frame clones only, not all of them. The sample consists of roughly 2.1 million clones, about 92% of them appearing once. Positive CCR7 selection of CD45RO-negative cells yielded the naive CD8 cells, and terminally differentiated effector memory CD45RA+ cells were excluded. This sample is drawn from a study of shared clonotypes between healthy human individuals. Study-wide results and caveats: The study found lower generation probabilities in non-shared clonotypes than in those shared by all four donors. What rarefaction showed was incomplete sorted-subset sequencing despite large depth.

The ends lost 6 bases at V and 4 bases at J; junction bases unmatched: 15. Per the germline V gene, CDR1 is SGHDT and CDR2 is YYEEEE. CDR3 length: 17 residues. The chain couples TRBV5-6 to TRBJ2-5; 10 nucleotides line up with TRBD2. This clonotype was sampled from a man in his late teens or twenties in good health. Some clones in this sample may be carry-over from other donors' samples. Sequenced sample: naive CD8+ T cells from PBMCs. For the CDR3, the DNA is TGTGCCAGCATTTCGAAGCGGGAGGGCCTAATCCCAGAGACCCAGTACTTC. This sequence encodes CASISKREGLIPETQYF.